The 25 T cell receptor beta chains below all came from one sample that was sequenced in a study of CD4 T cells in relation to SARS-CoV-2 and coronaviruses (dated by TCRdb to 2020 to 2022). Library preparation was by the immunoSEQ multiplex PCR assay. The source is immuneACCESS, and TCRdb retained only in-frame sequences with V and J called. Part of the clones is not carried over; for the studies checked, unresolved V genes explain less than half of this, and the remainder is unexplained. A total of about 36,000 clones appear in this sample, about 80% of them only once. The biggest ten clones account for approximately 7% of the sample. These receptors are not linked to any known antigen. Sequencing used naive CD4+ T cells from PBMCs, cultured in vitro. The sample's cell subset or site, from its label and the paper: naive CD4+ T cells isolated by negative enrichment. These receptors were taken from an adult with COVID-19.

A few counts support this clone. V gene TRBV18 combines with J gene TRBJ1-3; D is unresolved. The CDR3 has 15 amino acids. V lost 3 bases and J 0 bases, leaving 9 bases between the germline ends. The germline CDR1 and CDR2 sequences are KGHSH and LQKENI. The CDR3 is CASSPTPSSGNTIYF. The CDR3 DNA is TGTGCCAGCTCACCGACGCCGAGCTCTGGAAACACCATATATTTT.

The V call is TRBV30, the J call TRBJ2-5, with D perhaps matching TRBD1 (8 bases). V was clipped by 5 bases and J by 3 bases, with 19 bases between them. CDR3 size: 15 residues. The V gene's germline CDR1 is GTSNPN and CDR2 SVGIG (reference sequence). The CDR3 region has the DNA TGTGCCTGGGACAGGGGAGGGAGGGCTAAAGAGACCCAGTACTTC. This codes for CAWDRGGRAKETQYF.

The chain employs TRBV5-8 and TRBJ2-7; TRBD2 is a possible D gene (6 bases). Germline CDR1 SGHTS, CDR2 YDEGEE. V was cut by 5 bases and J by 5 bases, with 17 bases left in between. The CDR3 covers 14 residues. This CDR3 is CASRTTGVFDEQYF. In DNA, the CDR3 is TGTGCCAGCAGAACCACGGGGGTCTTTGACGAGCAGTACTTC.

This clone was seen once. The chain employs TRBV15 and TRBJ2-3; unclear D gene. CDR3 length equals 12 residues. Trimming left V 0 bases short and J 7 bases short, with 5 bases between. Germline V CDR1 and CDR2: LNHNV, YYDKDF (reference sequence). The CDR3 bases are TGTGCCACCAGCAGAGACCAGTATACGCAGTATTTT. Its protein product is CATSRDQYTQYF.

V and J are TRBV9 and TRBJ2-5, with a possible D match to TRBD1 (5 bases). This CDR3 is 14 amino acids long. Looked up from germline, CDR1 is SGDLS and CDR2 is YYNGEE. V shed 1 base and J shed 5 bases, with 12 bases lying between them. As DNA, the CDR3 is TGTGCCAGCAGCGTAACGGCAGGGATTGAGACCCAGTACTTC. It yields the protein CASSVTAGIETQYF.

This chain uses TRBV19 with TRBJ2-2; TRBD2 matches 12 bases. CDR1 is LNHDA and CDR2 is SQIVND in the germline V gene (reference sequence). After removal of 2 bases from V and 4 bases from J, the junction contained 8 bases not matched to a gene. The CDR3 consists of 18 residues. CDR3 DNA: TGTGCCAGTAGTATATGGGCTAGCGGGAGGGCAGGCACCGGGGAGCTGTTTTTT. Protein sequence: CASSIWASGRAGTGELFF.

The rearrangement joins TRBV5-1 to TRBJ2-7; 9 nucleotides agree with TRBD2. Germline V gives CDR1 SGHRS, CDR2 YFSETQ. Unmatched junction bases numbered 9, after V lost 0 bases and J lost 8 bases. The CDR3 sequence is 15 residues long. The CDR3: CASSLAAGGPPKQYF. The CDR3 DNA reads as TGCGCCAGCAGCTTGGCCGCGGGAGGGCCTCCAAAGCAGTACTTC.

J is TRBJ2-1 and V is TRBV14; tentative D call: TRBD2 (6 bases). The CDR3 is 16 residues long. The germline V and J ends were trimmed by 2 bases and 3 bases, with 14 bases remaining between them. CDR1 is SGHDN, CDR2 FVKESK, per germline. The CDR3 spells CASSQQMTDYYNEQFF. The CDR3 coding sequence is TGTGCCAGCAGCCAACAAATGACGGACTACTACAATGAGCAGTTCTTC.

The rearrangement links TRBV7-3 to TRBJ2-1; 7 positions agree with TRBD2. The V segment lost 5 bases and the J segment 5 bases; nucleotides outside the gene matches: 6. CDR3 size: 14 residues. The V gene's germline CDR1 is SGHTA and CDR2 FQGTGA. The CDR3 protein is CASSATLADNEQFF. The CDR3 region has the DNA TGTGCCAGCAGCGCAACCCTAGCGGACAATGAGCAGTTCTTC.

This clone occurred once. The chain links TRBV30 to TRBJ2-1; 8 bases map to TRBD2. The CDR3 covers 13 residues. CDR1 and CDR2 from the germline V gene are GTSNPN and SVGIG (reference sequence). Germline trimming cut 8 bases from V and 3 bases from J; bases unmatched to any gene: 6. The CDR3: CAQRLARYNEQFF. The CDR3 DNA follows: TGTGCCCAACGACTAGCGCGCTACAATGAGCAGTTCTTC. The whole variable domain, filled in from reference TRBV30 and TRBJ2-1, reads SQTIHQWPATLVQPVGSPLSLECTVEGTSNPNLYWYRQAAGRGLQLLFYSVGIGQISSEVPQNLSASRPQDRQFILSSKKLLLSDSGFYLCAQRLARYNEQFFGPGTRLTVL.

The chain links TRBV7-2 to TRBJ1-2; perhaps TRBD1 as D (5 bases). There are 14 residues in the CDR3. The V end lost 10 bases, the J end lost 5 bases, and 20 bases lay between the germline ends. Germline CDR1 SGHTA, CDR2 FQGNSA. The CDR3 DNA reads TGTGCCACCAAGGGGAGGGGAGAGGATTATGGCTACACCTTC. This translates into CATKGRGEDYGYTF.

The rearrangement uses TRBV7-8 and TRBJ1-5; D ambiguous. The CDR3 contains 13 residues. Germline V lookup: CDR1 SGHVS, CDR2 FQNEAQ. The V gene lost 2 bases and the J gene lost 5 bases, with 7 bases spanning the gap. DNA of the CDR3: TGTGCCAGCAGCTTAAGGTGGGATCAGCCCCAGCATTTT. Amino acid sequence: CASSLRWDQPQHF.

The chain has TRBV9 and TRBJ2-1, with 12 bases aligning to TRBD1. The CDR3 loop spans 16 amino acids. The germline V gene has CDR1 SGDLS and CDR2 YYNGEE. Trimming cost V 4 bases and J 6 bases; bases outside gene matches: 8. The CDR3 DNA is TGTGCCAGCAGCTCAACCGGGACAGGGGGCCTCAATGAGCAGTTCTTC. It translates to CASSSTGTGGLNEQFF.

This chain connects TRBV27 to TRBJ2-4, with a possible D match to TRBD2 (5 bases). Germline CDR1 is MNHEY and CDR2 is SMNVEV (reference sequence). The CDR3 loop spans 13 amino acids. The V end lost 2 bases, the J end lost 13 bases, and 15 bases lay between the germline ends. CDR3 protein: CASSLTNGEPQYF. The CDR3 coding sequence is TGTGCCAGCAGTTTAACCAACGGGGAACCCCAGTACTTC.

This chain connects TRBV5-4 to TRBJ2-7; 7 bases map to TRBD1. V lost 3 bases to trimming and J lost 0 bases; unmatched junction nucleotides: 6. The CDR3 has 15 amino acids. Germline-derived CDR1 and CDR2 are SGHNT and YYREEE (reference sequence). The CDR3 DNA is TGTGCCAGCAGCTCGTTGACAGGGAACTCCTACGAGCAGTACTTC. Protein sequence: CASSSLTGNSYEQYF. The whole variable domain, remainder taken from reference TRBV5-4 and TRBJ2-7, is ETGVTQSPTHLIKTRGQQVTLRCSSQSGHNTVSWYQQALGQGPQFIFQYYREEENGRGNFPPRFSGLQFPNYSSELNVNALELDDSALYLCASSSLTGNSYEQYFGPGTRLTVT.

The chain couples TRBV24-1 to TRBJ2-3; tentatively, D is TRBD1 (6 bases). Trimming stripped 0 bases from V and 1 base from J, with 10 bases between. Germline V gives CDR1 KGHDR, CDR2 SFDVKD. The CDR3 has 16 residues. Here the CDR3 DNA reads TGTGCCACCAGTGATTTGCGGACAGAAGGCACAGATACGCAGTATTTT. Amino acids: CATSDLRTEGTDTQYF.

This clone was seen a handful of times. The chain employs TRBV4-2 and TRBJ2-2; D is undetermined. CDR3 length equals 17 residues. CDR1 is LGHNA, CDR2 YNFKEQ, per germline. The ends were cut back, 0 bases at V and 3 bases at J, with 14 bases in the middle. CDR3 amino acids: CASSQDWGGIHTGELFF. The CDR3 nucleotides read TGTGCCAGCAGCCAAGATTGGGGTGGGATCCACACCGGGGAGCTGTTTTTT.

The V gene is TRBV10-2, the J gene TRBJ2-3, with D perhaps being TRBD1 or TRBD2 (5 bases each). The germline CDR1 and CDR2 sequences are WSHSY and SAAADI. Trimming pared 0 bases from V and 6 bases from J, leaving 10 bases between. This CDR3 spans 14 amino acids. CDR3 protein: CASSESTGADTQYF. CDR3 coding DNA: TGCGCCAGCAGTGAGTCGACCGGGGCCGATACGCAGTATTTT.

This clone was observed a handful of times. The chain recombines TRBV30 with TRBJ1-2; D perhaps matches TRBD1 (6 bases). With 1 base removed from V and 2 bases from J, the gap between germline ends came to 14 bases. Germline CDR1 GTSNPN, CDR2 SVGIG (reference sequence). The CDR3 extends over 15 amino acids. CDR3 residues: CAWSAGQGINYGYTF. CDR3 coding DNA: TGTGCCTGGAGTGCGGGGCAGGGGATCAACTATGGCTACACCTTC.

J is TRBJ2-7 and V is TRBV6-5; D is possibly TRBD1 (5 bases). The CDR3 sequence is 14 residues long. Trimming removed 6 bases at V and 6 bases at J, with 18 bases between. Germline V gene lookup returns CDR1 MNHEY and CDR2 SVGAGI. CDR3 region: CASRTLAGPGEQYF. CDR3 in DNA: TGTGCCAGCAGGACTCTTGCAGGGCCAGGCGAGCAGTACTTC.

The CDR3 DNA reads TGCGCCAGCATGCTGGCCGGGTTGAACACTGAAGCTTTCTTT. Amino acid sequence: CASMLAGLNTEAFF. The chain employs TRBV5-1 and TRBJ1-1, with D unclear. From germline, CDR1 is SGHRS and CDR2 YFSETQ. The length of the CDR3 is 14 residues. Trimming cost V 6 bases and J 0 bases, with 12 bases left between them.

The V and J genes are TRBV11-2 and TRBJ2-7; D perhaps matches TRBD1 (5 bases). There are 12 residues in the CDR3. Between the trimmed V and J ends, which lost 6 bases and 5 bases, there was a span of 11 bases. Per germline, CDR1 SGHAT and CDR2 FQNNGV. CDR3 coding DNA: TGTGCCAGCAGTCAAGACAGTCACGAGCAGTACTTC. This gives the protein CASSQDSHEQYF.

This clone was seen a handful of times. The chain employs TRBV5-1 and TRBJ2-1; possible D gene TRBD2, 5 bases. The CDR3 is 16 residues long. The V and J ends lost 0 bases and 0 bases respectively, with 10 bases between them. The germline gives CDR1 SGHRS, CDR2 YFSETQ. The CDR3 region is CASSLGGWSSYNEQFF. The CDR3 bases are TGCGCCAGCAGCTTGGGCGGGTGGAGCTCCTACAATGAGCAGTTCTTC. The full variable domain, in which reference TRBV5-1 and TRBJ2-1 provide the parts outside the CDR3, is KAGVTQTPRYLIKTRGQQVTLSCSPISGHRSVSWYQQTPGQGLQFLFEYFSETQRNKGNFPGRFSGRQFSNSRSEMNVSTLELGDSALYLCASSLGGWSSYNEQFFGPGTRLTVL.

This CDR3 reads CSAGPDTQYF. As DNA, the CDR3 is TGCAGTGCGGGGCCAGATACGCAGTATTTT. The genes are TRBV20-1 and TRBJ2-3; tentative D call: TRBD1 (5 bases). The CDR3 spans 10 residues. Germline V lookup: CDR1 DFQATT, CDR2 SNEGSKA (reference sequence). V lost 6 bases to trimming and J lost 4 bases, with 5 bases between them.

This sequence joins TRBV24-1 and TRBJ2-1; D possibly corresponds to TRBD2 (6 bases). CDR1 and CDR2 from the germline V gene are KGHDR and SFDVKD. The CDR3 spans 14 residues. Trimming pared 5 bases from V and 5 bases from J, leaving 12 bases between. The CDR3 coding sequence is TGTGCCACCAGTGCGGGGGAGTACGACAATGAGCAGTTCTTC. Its protein product is CATSAGEYDNEQFF.